This entry lists 12 T cell receptor beta chains sequenced from one sample in a study of cytomegalovirus exposure and HLA in healthy donors. The study ran its PCR with 60 Vbeta and 13 Jbeta primers. TCRdb's copy holds only in-frame clones and misses some; the assay was immunoSEQ multiplex PCR. Found here are over 100,000 clones, roughly 80% of them singletons; the top ten hold 1.5%. The sample was PBMCs. All receptors come from a man in his forties in good health and CMV-seronegative.

The chain joins TRBV27 to TRBJ2-1, with 7 bases aligning to TRBD2. V lost 10 bases to trimming and J lost 6 bases; unmatched junction nucleotides: 12. CDR3 length: 14 amino acids. The germline V gene has CDR1 MNHEY and CDR2 SMNVEV (reference sequence). The DNA for the CDR3 is TGTGCCACCTCCGGCCGCGGGAGTGGCAATGAGCAGTTCTTC. Its protein product is CATSGRGSGNEQFF.

The chain carries TRBV18 and TRBJ1-2; D not certain. Trimming removed 3 bases from V and 9 bases from J, with 14 bases in between. The CDR3 length is 13 residues. Germline CDR1 reads KGHSH; CDR2 reads LQKENI. DNA of the CDR3: TGTGCCAGCTCACCTGGGCCTCTATTTAGCTACACCTTC. It codes for CASSPGPLFSYTF.

The DNA of the CDR3 is TGTGCCAGTCGACCCGGGACAGGGGGCAGTCAGCCCCAGCATTTT. This codes for CASRPGTGGSQPQHF. The gene calls are TRBV27 and TRBJ1-5; 12 bases match TRBD1. This CDR3 has 15 amino acids. Looked up from germline, CDR1 is MNHEY and CDR2 is SMNVEV (reference sequence). The ends lost 9 bases at V and 6 bases at J; junction bases unmatched: 9.

The chain has TRBV30 and TRBJ1-2, with TRBD1 identical over 7 bases. CDR3 size: 14 residues. CDR1 is GTSNPN, CDR2 SVGIG, per germline (reference sequence). J was trimmed by 4 bases and V by 2 bases; bases with no gene match: 7. The CDR3 bases are TGTGCCTGGAGTTCCACAGGGGTGAGCTATGGCTACACCTTC. Translated: CAWSSTGVSYGYTF.

The V gene is TRBV19, the J gene TRBJ2-2, with 12 bases matching TRBD2. This CDR3 spans 18 amino acids. V lost 1 base, J lost 1 base, and 4 bases stayed unmatched. The germline V gene has CDR1 LNHDA and CDR2 SQIVND (reference sequence). CDR3 loop: CASSIGLAGGRNTGELFF. DNA for the CDR3: TGTGCCAGTAGTATAGGCCTAGCGGGAGGGCGGAACACCGGGGAGCTGTTTTTT.

Details on this clone: The junction and the germline gene differ at one end; a read error may be behind it. V usage is TRBV4-3 and J usage is TRBJ2-1; 7 positions agree with TRBD2. CDR3 length equals 17 residues. CDR1 LGHNA and CDR2 YSLEER come from the germline V gene. The CDR3 loop reads CASSQDRARGVWNEQLF. Written as DNA, the CDR3 is TGCGCCAGCAGCCAAGATCGGGCCCGGGGGGTATGGAATGAGCAGCTCTTC.

The V call is TRBV2, the J call TRBJ2-7, with D tentatively TRBD2 (5 bases). Germline V gene lookup returns CDR1 SNHLY and CDR2 FYNNEI. The CDR3 consists of 15 residues. V lost 3 bases, J lost 2 bases, and 14 bases lay in between. The CDR3 DNA reads as TGTGCCAGCAGTGAGATCGAGGACTGGACCTACGAGCAGTACTTC. It codes for CASSEIEDWTYEQYF. Combining the CDR3 with reference TRBV2 and TRBJ2-7 gives the whole variable domain EPEVTQTPSHQVTQMGQEVILRCVPISNHLYFYWYRQILGQKVEFLVSFYNNEISEKSEIFDDQFSVERPDGSNFTLKIRSTKLEDSAMYFCASSEIEDWTYEQYFGPGTRLTVT.

The J gene is TRBJ1-6, the V gene TRBV25-1; the D gene is possibly TRBD1 (5 bases). The CDR3 is 15 residues long. CDR1 and CDR2 (germline): MGHDK, SYGVNS. Trimming removed 1 base from V and 6 bases from J, with 10 bases in between. CDR3 in DNA: TGTGCCAGCAGTGAATGGGGACTAATTAATTCACCCCTCCACTTT. Its translation: CASSEWGLINSPLHF.

This clone was observed a few times. The V gene is TRBV11-3, the J gene TRBJ1-1; D not resolved. From germline, CDR1 is SGHNT and CDR2 YENEEA. This CDR3 spans 14 amino acids. Between the trimmed V and J ends, which lost 1 base and 7 bases, there was a span of 13 bases. The DNA of the CDR3 is TGTGCCAGCAGCTTAGGTGGGAACCGGGGTGAAGCTTTCTTT. Amino acids: CASSLGGNRGEAFF.

The chain combines TRBV29-1 with TRBJ2-3; D is perhaps TRBD1 (6 bases). The germline V gene encodes CDR1 SQVTM and CDR2 ANQGSEA. CDR3 length: 14 amino acids. The V gene lost 4 bases and the J gene lost 5 bases, with 16 bases spanning the gap. In nucleotides, the CDR3 is TGCAGCGTTGGGCAGGGGACGGCCCTAGATACGCAGTATTTT. It encodes CSVGQGTALDTQYF.

The chain employs TRBV10-3 and TRBJ2-1; D is perhaps TRBD2 (6 bases). Per the germline V gene, CDR1 is ENHRY and CDR2 is SYGVKD. The CDR3 covers 17 residues. V was clipped by 0 bases and J by 0 bases, with 12 bases between them. The CDR3 DNA is TGTGCCATCAGTGAGTCCGGAGGGCAGAGCTCCTACAATGAGCAGTTCTTC. Translation gives CAISESGGQSSYNEQFF.

The chain has TRBV5-6 and TRBJ2-5; no clear D gene. V was trimmed by 0 bases and J by 4 bases, leaving 4 bases between them. The CDR3 loop spans 12 amino acids. Looked up from germline, CDR1 is SGHDT and CDR2 is YYEEEE. The CDR3 nucleotides read TGTGCCAGCAGCTTGGGGAGAGAGACCCAGTACTTC. Translated, it gives CASSLGRETQYF. The full variable domain, rest sourced from reference TRBV5-6 and TRBJ2-5, is DAGVTQSPTHLIKTRGQQVTLRCSPKSGHDTVSWYQQALGQGPQFIFQYYEEEERQRGNFPDRFSGHQFPNYSSELNVNALLLGDSALYLCASSLGRETQYFGPGTRLLVL.